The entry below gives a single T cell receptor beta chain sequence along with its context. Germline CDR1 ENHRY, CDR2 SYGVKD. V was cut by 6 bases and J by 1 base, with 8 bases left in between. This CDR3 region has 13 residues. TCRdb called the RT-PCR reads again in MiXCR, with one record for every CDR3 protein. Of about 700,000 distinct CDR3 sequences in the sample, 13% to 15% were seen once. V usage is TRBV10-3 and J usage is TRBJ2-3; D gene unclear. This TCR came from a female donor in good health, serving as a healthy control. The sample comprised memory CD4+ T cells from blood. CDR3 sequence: CAIRDRGTDTQYF. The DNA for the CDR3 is TGTGCCATCAGAGACCGGGGCACAGATACGCAGTATTTT.